The 20 T cell receptor beta chains reported below all come from one sample, sequenced in a study of T cell responses to AZD1222 COVID-19 vaccine. Some clones are missing from TCRdb's copy, which holds only in-frame ones; the method was immunoSEQ multiplex PCR. The table shows 150,000 or so clones, with 85% to 95% occurring only once. The source material was peripheral blood, sampled on day 0 of AZD1222 vaccination. The source is an adult in good health.

The rearrangement links TRBV5-1 to TRBJ2-7; D remains ambiguous. The germline V gene has CDR1 SGHRS and CDR2 YFSETQ. Trimming left V 3 bases short and J 2 bases short, with 9 bases between. The CDR3 is 13 amino acids. CDR3 nucleotide sequence: TGCGCCAGCAGCTCCCCTTCCCCCTACGAGCAGTACTTC. The encoded protein is CASSSPSPYEQYF.

The V gene is TRBV6-5, the J gene TRBJ2-2; no clear D. Trimming pared 2 bases from V and 6 bases from J, leaving 10 bases between. In germline, CDR1 is MNHEY, CDR2 SVGAGI. The CDR3 length is 14 residues. The CDR3 bases are TGTGCCAGCAGTTACCCCTTTAGTCCCGGGGAGCTGTTTTTT. It specifies CASSYPFSPGELFF.

This clone appeared a single time. CDR3 nucleotides: TGTGCCACTGCGACAGGCGACCTACGGTACGAGCAGTACTTC. This encodes CATATGDLRYEQYF. The chain couples TRBV28 to TRBJ2-7, with D possibly being TRBD1 (6 bases). V lost 10 bases to trimming and J lost 4 bases, with 20 bases between them. The CDR3 loop spans 14 amino acids. Per the germline V gene, CDR1 is MDHEN and CDR2 is SYDVKM.

The CDR3 protein is CASSQSASSYNEQFF. As DNA, the CDR3 is TGTGCCAGCAGTCAGAGCGCTAGCTCCTACAATGAGCAGTTCTTC. This chain connects TRBV6-4 to TRBJ2-1; D remains unclear. The V and J ends lost 5 bases and 0 bases respectively, with 11 bases between them. Germline V CDR1 and CDR2: MRHNA, SNTAGT. This CDR3 comprises 15 residues.

CDR3: CASGAGGGTGELFF. CDR3 nucleotides: TGTGCCAGCGGGGCGGGAGGAGGTACCGGGGAGCTGTTTTTT. The gene calls are TRBV9 and TRBJ2-2; 8 bases fit TRBD2. V trimming: 7 bases; J trimming: 5 bases; junction bases outside the gene matches: 7. Per germline, CDR1 SGDLS and CDR2 YYNGEE. The CDR3 has 14 residues.

In its sample, this clone was seen once. The chain couples TRBV9 to TRBJ1-3; 8 nucleotides line up with TRBD1. The CDR3 is 17 residues long. CDR1 is SGDLS and CDR2 is YYNGEE in the germline V gene. V shed 4 bases, J shed 3 bases, and the junction held 12 bases outside the gene matches. The CDR3 protein is CASSPRPQGASGNTIYF. CDR3 nucleotides: TGTGCCAGCAGCCCACGGCCGCAGGGGGCCAGTGGAAACACCATATATTTT.

This rearrangement joins TRBV5-1 to TRBJ2-1; tentative D call: TRBD1 (6 bases). The CDR3 runs to 14 residues. Germline CDR1 is SGHRS and CDR2 is YFSETQ. Trimming stripped 4 bases from V and 8 bases from J, with 16 bases between. The CDR3 DNA reads as TGCGCCAGCAGCGGGGGAGATACAGGGTATGAGCAGTTCTTC. It codes for CASSGGDTGYEQFF.

The J gene is TRBJ2-2, the V gene TRBV24-1, with unresolved D. V was clipped by 0 bases and J by 8 bases, with 3 bases between them. This CDR3 has 12 residues. In germline, CDR1 is KGHDR, CDR2 SFDVKD. The CDR3 DNA sequence: TGTGCCACCAGTGATTTGCCAGGGGAGCTGTTTTTT. As protein: CATSDLPGELFF.

This rearrangement joins TRBV4-1 to TRBJ1-4; D gene uncertain. CDR1 is MGHRA and CDR2 is YSYEKL in the germline V gene. Trimming removed 7 bases at V and 0 bases at J, with 15 bases between. This CDR3 contains 16 residues. The CDR3 DNA is TGCGCCAGCAACCACGATATCGGTGCAACTAATGAAAAACTGTTTTTT. It translates to CASNHDIGATNEKLFF.

This chain links TRBV5-1 with TRBJ2-7; the match to TRBD1 covers 7 bases. Looked up from germline, CDR1 is SGHRS and CDR2 is YFSETQ. V was pared by 4 bases and J by 3 bases, with 4 bases of the junction left unmatched. The CDR3 sequence is 13 residues long. DNA of the CDR3: TGCGCCAGCAGCCTGGACAGGTACTACGAGCAGTACTTC. This codes for CASSLDRYYEQYF.

The V gene is TRBV29-1, the J gene TRBJ2-1, with D hard to call. The ends were cut back, 3 bases at V and 3 bases at J, with 6 bases in the middle. This CDR3 is built from 12 residues. Per the germline V gene, CDR1 is SQVTM and CDR2 is ANQGSEA. CDR3 DNA sequence: TGCAGCGTTGACTTCTACTACAATGAGCAGTTCTTC. This sequence encodes CSVDFYYNEQFF.

The genes are TRBV5-1 and TRBJ2-1; 8 bases line up with TRBD2. Trimming took 2 bases from V and 3 from J; bases not matched to a gene: 4. The germline V gene encodes CDR1 SGHRS and CDR2 YFSETQ. The CDR3 contains 15 residues. CDR3 protein: CASSLDSGNYNEQFF. In nucleotides, the CDR3 is TGCGCCAGCAGCTTAGATAGCGGGAACTACAATGAGCAGTTCTTC.

The V call is TRBV5-1, the J call TRBJ2-7; TRBD2 is a possible D gene (5 bases). Between the trimmed V and J ends, which lost 5 bases and 2 bases, there was a span of 11 bases. Germline V CDR1 and CDR2: SGHRS, YFSETQ. The CDR3 consists of 13 residues. As DNA, the CDR3 is TGCGCCAGCAGTCCGAGCGGTCCCTACGAGCAGTACTTC. This encodes CASSPSGPYEQYF.

This sequence joins TRBV19 and TRBJ2-3; D is undetermined. Germline loops: CDR1 LNHDA, CDR2 SQIVND (reference sequence). V lost 5 bases to trimming and J lost 2 bases, with 11 bases between them. The length of the CDR3 is 14 residues. CDR3 loop: CASSLTFPTDTQYF. Written as DNA, the CDR3 is TGTGCCAGTAGTTTGACCTTTCCCACAGATACGCAGTATTTT.

The chain uses TRBV28 and TRBJ2-1; TRBD2 aligns across 8 bases. Trimming cost V 5 bases and J 8 bases; bases outside gene matches: 17. This CDR3 has 17 residues. In germline, CDR1 is MDHEN, CDR2 SYDVKM. The CDR3 coding sequence is TGTGCCAGCAGTACCCTCTTAACTAGCGGAGGCCTCCATGAGCAGTTCTTC. Translated, it gives CASSTLLTSGGLHEQFF. The entire variable domain, with the rest obtained from reference TRBV28 and TRBJ2-1, is as follows: DVKVTQSSRYLVKRTGEKVFLECVQDMDHENMFWYRQDPGLGLRLIYFSYDVKMKEKGDIPEGYSVSREKKERFSLILESASTNQTSMYLCASSTLLTSGGLHEQFFGPGTRLTVL.

The chain combines TRBV3-1 (or the pseudogene TRBV3-2) with TRBJ1-1, with D unresolved. The V and J ends lost 0 bases and 4 bases respectively, with 15 bases between them. Per germline, CDR1 LGHDT and CDR2 YNNKEL (reference sequence). The CDR3 loop spans 16 amino acids. As DNA, the CDR3 is TGTGCCAGCAGCCAAGATAAGCCCGCCCCCTTCACTGAAGCTTTCTTT. It translates to CASSQDKPAPFTEAFF.

The chain carries TRBV5-1 and TRBJ2-7; D unresolved. The germline V gene has CDR1 SGHRS and CDR2 YFSETQ. Trimming pared 0 bases from V and 7 bases from J, leaving 11 bases between. The length of the CDR3 is 13 residues. The chain's CDR3 is CASSLARNREQYF. The CDR3 DNA sequence: TGCGCCAGCAGCTTGGCCCGAAACCGGGAGCAGTACTTC.

The chain employs TRBV29-1 and TRBJ2-1; perhaps TRBD2 as D (5 bases). The V gene lost 5 bases and the J gene lost 7 bases, with 12 bases spanning the gap. The CDR3 spans 12 residues. The germline V gene encodes CDR1 SQVTM and CDR2 ANQGSEA. For the CDR3, the DNA is TGCAGCGTTAAAACGGCGGGTAATGAGCAGTTCTTC. As protein: CSVKTAGNEQFF.

This rearrangement joins TRBV6-1 to TRBJ1-6; D not resolved. V was trimmed by 2 bases and J by 8 bases, leaving 10 bases between them. In germline, CDR1 is MNHNS, CDR2 SASEGT. CDR3 size: 14 residues. CDR3 region: CASSENIEHSPLHF. CDR3 in DNA: TGTGCCAGCAGTGAAAACATCGAGCATTCACCCCTCCACTTT.

The rearrangement joins TRBV27 to TRBJ2-2; no definite D call. The germline V gene encodes CDR1 MNHEY and CDR2 SMNVEV (reference sequence). The CDR3 extends over 15 amino acids. V lost 2 bases to trimming and J lost 3 bases, with 10 bases between them. The CDR3 region is CASSLLGEYTGELFF. CDR3 nucleotide sequence: TGTGCCAGCAGTTTACTCGGCGAGTACACCGGGGAGCTGTTTTTT.